Following are 2 T cell receptor beta chains from one sample sequenced in a study of CD8 T cells in ankylosing spondylitis. Notes on the study in general: A TCR beta motif made of 7 to 9 highly homologous variants seemed typical of ankylosing spondylitis blood.

These TCRs are of unknown antigen specificity. Each CDR3 protein gets one entry after TCRdb re-called the 5' RACE reads with MiXCR. The sample yields about 510,000 distinct CDR3 sequences, over 4% seen once. The sequenced sample was blood, either unsorted or a sorted T cell fraction (not recorded which). The source of these receptors is a male donor with ankylosing spondylitis.

The sample holds many counts of this clonotype. The V and J genes are TRBV7-2 and TRBJ1-1, with D unclear. The V and J ends lost 2 bases and 5 bases respectively, with 15 bases between them. Looked up from germline, CDR1 is SGHTA and CDR2 is FQGNSA. The CDR3 loop spans 15 amino acids. CDR3 sequence (DNA): TGTGCCAGCAGCTTAAGCCCAGGCTGGGAGACTGAAGCTTTCTTT. It translates to CASSLSPGWETEAFF.

This clonotype was counted many times. This sequence joins TRBV5-6 and TRBJ2-7, with D possibly TRBD2 on 6 matching bases. V lost 0 bases and J lost 4, with 11 bases in between. The CDR3 length is 14 residues. Looked up from germline, CDR1 is SGHDT and CDR2 is YYEEEE. CDR3 DNA: TGTGCCAGCAGCTTGGGAGGGGAGGCGTACGAGCAGTACTTC. This sequence encodes CASSLGGEAYEQYF. Drawing the rest from reference TRBV5-6 and TRBJ2-7, the complete variable domain is DAGVTQSPTHLIKTRGQQVTLRCSPKSGHDTVSWYQQALGQGPQFIFQYYEEEERQRGNFPDRFSGHQFPNYSSELNVNALLLGDSALYLCASSLGGEAYEQYFGPGTRLTVT.